The next 29 T cell receptor beta chains were all read from a single sample in a study of T cells in Graves' hyperthyroidism and ophthalmopathy. TCR beta CDR3 regions were amplified from RNA transcripts. The study used the HTBI primer set for a first-round RT-PCR of the TCR CDR3. Each CDR3 protein gets one entry after TCRdb re-called the multiplex PCR reads with MiXCR. The sample contains under 500,000 distinct CDR3 sequences, roughly 13% of which appear only once. The sample was blood. The receptors originated from a man between 50 and 59 years old with Graves' ophthalmopathy.

The chain carries TRBV2 and TRBJ2-7; the match to TRBD2 covers 7 bases. Per the germline V gene, CDR1 is SNHLY and CDR2 is FYNNEI. V shed 6 bases, J shed 7 bases, and the junction held 9 bases outside the gene matches. The CDR3 has 13 residues. The CDR3 here is CASSPAGMGEQYF. The DNA for the CDR3 is TGTGCCAGCAGCCCAGCGGGGATGGGGGAGCAGTACTTC.

This rearrangement joins TRBV10-3 to TRBJ1-5; the D gene is possibly TRBD1 (5 bases). Trimming left V 0 bases short and J 11 bases short, with 17 bases between. CDR3 size: 15 residues. CDR1 and CDR2 (germline): ENHRY, SYGVKD. CDR3 coding DNA: TGTGCCATCAGTGAGTCGGTCACAGGCCTCACGACCCAGCATTTT. Residues: CAISESVTGLTTQHF.

There are many counts of this clonotype. The CDR3 reads CASSPPGTGELFF. In DNA form, the CDR3 reads TGTGCCAGCTCCCCCCCCGGGACAGGGGAGCTGTTTTTT. The J gene is TRBJ2-2, the V gene TRBV24-1; D is possibly TRBD1 (6 bases). The CDR3 spans 13 residues. CDR1 is KGHDR, CDR2 SFDVKD, per germline. V lost 11 bases and J 8 bases, leaving 17 bases between the germline ends.

This clonotype has ten or more counts. This chain joins TRBV7-3 and TRBJ2-3; TRBD2 aligns across 11 bases. With 6 bases clipped from V and 6 bases from J, the junction kept 8 bases outside the gene matches. The CDR3 sequence is 15 residues long. Germline V gene sequence: CDR1 SGHTA, CDR2 FQGTGA. Written as DNA, the CDR3 is TGTGCCAGCAGTAATAGCGGGAGGGCCCTCGATACGCAGTATTTT. Its protein is CASSNSGRALDTQYF.

Notes on this clonotype: A read error may explain this, as a much larger clone is one base away. The chain joins TRBV12-5 to TRBJ2-1; no reliable D call. The CDR3 covers 12 residues. The V gene's germline CDR1 is LGHNT and CDR2 FRNRAP. The V end was cut by 6 bases, the J end by 10 bases, with 13 bases between. DNA for the CDR3: TGTGCTAGTGGGCGAGGAAACTACGAGCAGTTCTTC. Its protein product is CASGRGNYEQFF. The complete variable domain, with remaining parts taken from reference TRBV12-5 and TRBJ2-1, reads DARVTQTPRHKVTEMGQEVTMRCQPILGHNTVFWYRQTMMQGLELLAYFRNRAPLDDSGMPKDRFSAEMPDATLATLKIQPSEPRDSAVYFCASGRGNYEQFFGPGTRLTVL.

This clonotype was observed a few times. The chain links TRBV7-2 to TRBJ2-1, with TRBD2 matching 10 bases. J was trimmed by 9 bases and V by 0 bases; bases with no gene match: 8. The CDR3 loop spans 16 amino acids. Germline V gives CDR1 SGHTA, CDR2 FQGNSA. CDR3 residues: CASSLAPLAGEVEQFF. For the CDR3, the DNA is TGTGCCAGCAGCTTAGCCCCTCTAGCGGGAGAGGTTGAGCAGTTCTTC.

This clonotype was observed many times. CDR3 nucleotides: TGTGCCAGCAGTTTAGCGGGAGGTTCGGGCGAGCAGTACTTC. Translating it yields CASSLAGGSGEQYF. The chain uses TRBV6-1 and TRBJ2-7, with 10 bases that match TRBD2. The J segment lost 6 bases and the V segment lost 5 bases, leaving 7 bases of the junction unmatched. The CDR3 has 14 residues. Germline CDR1 is MNHNS and CDR2 is SASEGT.

This clonotype was seen many times. The chain employs TRBV7-3 and TRBJ1-1; D may be TRBD1 (5 bases). The CDR3 loop spans 13 amino acids. Germline V lookup: CDR1 SGHTA, CDR2 FQGTGA. V lost 4 bases, J lost 4 bases, and 10 bases lay in between. In DNA form, the CDR3 reads TGTGCCAGCAGCTCGTCGCAGGGCACTGAAGCTTTCTTT. Translated, it gives CASSSSQGTEAFF.

This clonotype was seen repeatedly, ten times or more. The junction and the germline gene differ at one end; a read error may be behind it. The chain employs TRBV28 and TRBJ2-7, with D perhaps matching TRBD1 (6 bases). The germline CDR1 and CDR2 sequences are MDHEN and SYDVKM. CDR3 size: 14 residues. CDR3 DNA: TGTGCCAACAGTTTCCAGGGGCGCTCCTACGAGCAGTACTTC. This translates into CANSFQGRSYEQYF. The variable domain in full, with the rest retrieved from reference TRBV28 and TRBJ2-7, is DVKVTQSSRYLVKRTGEKVFLECVQDMDHENMFWYRQDPGLGLRLIYFSYDVKMKEKGDIPEGYSVSREKKERFSLILESASTNQTSMYLCANSFQGRSYEQYFGPGTRLTVT.

J is TRBJ2-3 and V is TRBV2, with a weak D call TRBD1 (6 bases). The CDR3 has 15 residues. Trimming shortened V by 0 bases and J by 3 bases, and 10 bases separated the two germline ends. Germline CDR1 and CDR2: SNHLY and FYNNEI. The CDR3 is CASSEAGALTDTQYF. The CDR3 bases are TGTGCCAGCAGTGAAGCGGGGGCGCTTACAGATACGCAGTATTTT. The full variable domain, completed using reference TRBV2 and TRBJ2-3, is EPEVTQTPSHQVTQMGQEVILRCVPISNHLYFYWYRQILGQKVEFLVSFYNNEISEKSEIFDDQFSVERPDGSNFTLKIRSTKLEDSAMYFCASSEAGALTDTQYFGPGTRLTVL.

CDR3 protein: CASSNQASGLGEQYF. CDR3 coding DNA: TGTGCCAGCAGCAACCAGGCTAGCGGTTTAGGCGAGCAGTACTTC. The rearrangement links TRBV28 to TRBJ2-7; 7 bases align to TRBD2. Germline V gene lookup returns CDR1 MDHEN and CDR2 SYDVKM. Germline trimming cut 6 bases from V and 6 bases from J; bases unmatched to any gene: 14. The CDR3 contains 15 residues.

This clonotype has ten or more counts. The chain links TRBV7-2 to TRBJ2-5; 7 bases match TRBD1. This CDR3 comprises 15 residues. Germline V gives CDR1 SGHTA, CDR2 FQGNSA. V was pared by 0 bases and J by 5 bases, with 6 bases of the junction left unmatched. The CDR3 DNA reads as TGTGCCAGCAGCTTAGCGCCAGGGGGTAGGGAGACCCAGTACTTC. Protein: CASSLAPGGRETQYF.

The table lists this clonotype with many counts. The CDR3 DNA reads TGTGCCAGCTCACCACCTATTCAAGGACTAGTGTTTGAGCAGTTCTTC. This gives the protein CASSPPIQGLVFEQFF. The V gene is TRBV18, the J gene TRBJ2-1; TRBD2 matches at 7 bases. The CDR3 is 16 amino acids. Looked up from germline, CDR1 is KGHSH and CDR2 is LQKENI. V lost 0 bases to trimming and J lost 9 bases; unmatched junction nucleotides: 11. The complete variable domain, with remaining parts taken from reference TRBV18 and TRBJ2-1, reads NAGVMQNPRHLVRRRGQEARLRCSPMKGHSHVYWYRQLPEEGLKFMVYLQKENIIDESGMPKERFSAEFPKEGPSILRIQQVVRGDSAAYFCASSPPIQGLVFEQFFGPGTRLTVL.

This clonotype was seen many times. The chain couples TRBV3-1 to TRBJ2-1; D remains unclear. V lost 2 bases, J lost 0 bases, and 11 bases lay in between. CDR3 length: 16 amino acids. The V gene's germline CDR1 is LGHDT and CDR2 YNNKEL (reference sequence). DNA of the CDR3: TGTGCCAGCAGCCAACCTGGGGTAGTCTCCTACAATGAGCAGTTCTTC. It translates to CASSQPGVVSYNEQFF.

The chain links TRBV14 to TRBJ2-5; TRBD1 is a possible D gene (6 bases). The CDR3 is 14 residues long. Germline V gene sequence: CDR1 SGHDN, CDR2 FVKESK. V lost 1 base, J lost 6 bases, and 12 bases lay in between. The CDR3, as DNA: TGTGCCAGCAGCCAAGGTACAGGGCCCAAGACCCAGTACTTC. Its protein product is CASSQGTGPKTQYF.

This clonotype was recorded many times. The chain couples TRBV3-1 to TRBJ2-1; D is unclear. The CDR3 contains 14 residues. V was pared by 4 bases and J by 4 bases, with 11 bases between. Per germline, CDR1 LGHDT and CDR2 YNNKEL (reference sequence). CDR3 in amino acids: CASSLLSEYNEQFF. The CDR3 region has the DNA TGTGCCAGCAGCCTCCTTTCCGAATACAATGAGCAGTTCTTC.

This clonotype was picked up a small number of times. V is TRBV5-1 and J is TRBJ2-1; TRBD2 aligns across 7 bases. Trimming cost V 2 bases and J 7 bases; bases outside gene matches: 9. Germline CDR1 and CDR2: SGHRS and YFSETQ. The CDR3 length is 15 residues. In DNA, the CDR3 is TGCGCCAGCAGCTTTATGGGAGGGGCCGGGAATGAGCAGTTCTTC. Amino acid sequence: CASSFMGGAGNEQFF. Full variable domain (remainder filled in from reference TRBV5-1 and TRBJ2-1): KAGVTQTPRYLIKTRGQQVTLSCSPISGHRSVSWYQQTPGQGLQFLFEYFSETQRNKGNFPGRFSGRQFSNSRSEMNVSTLELGDSALYLCASSFMGGAGNEQFFGPGTRLTVL.

Ten or more counts support this clonotype. The CDR3 sequence is CASSPSWLEVGEAFF. The CDR3, as DNA: TGTGCCAGCTCACCAAGTTGGTTGGAGGTCGGTGAAGCTTTCTTT. The J gene is TRBJ1-1, the V gene TRBV18; D not certain. V was shortened by 2 bases and J by 7 bases, with 17 bases between the two germline ends. The germline CDR1 and CDR2 sequences are KGHSH and LQKENI. This CDR3 is built from 15 residues.

Only a few counts were recorded for this clonotype. This chain connects TRBV19 to TRBJ2-7; TRBD1 matches 9 bases. Germline assignment: CDR1 LNHDA and CDR2 SQIVND (reference sequence). The trim removed 6 bases at V and 6 bases at J, leaving 9 bases unmatched. The CDR3 consists of 14 residues. CDR3 loop: CASSTRDRAREQYF. The DNA for the CDR3 is TGTGCCAGTAGCACCCGGGACAGGGCACGCGAGCAGTACTTC. Filled out from reference TRBV19 and TRBJ2-7, the complete variable domain reads DGGITQSPKYLFRKEGQNVTLSCEQNLNHDAMYWYRQDPGQGLRLIYYSQIVNDFQKGDIAEGYSVSREKKESFPLTVTSAQKNPTAFYLCASSTRDRAREQYFGPGTRLTVT.

The chain couples TRBV28 to TRBJ2-2; D is possibly TRBD1 (5 bases). The V end was cut by 6 bases, the J end by 0 bases, with 14 bases between. CDR3 length: 16 residues. Germline V CDR1 and CDR2: MDHEN, SYDVKM. CDR3 DNA: TGTGCCAGCAGATATGACCAGACAGCGAACACCGGGGAGCTGTTTTTT. Protein: CASRYDQTANTGELFF.

The gene calls are TRBV15 and TRBJ2-7; D is undetermined. In germline, CDR1 is LNHNV, CDR2 YYDKDF (reference sequence). The CDR3 is 13 amino acids. Trimming removed 1 base at V and 6 bases at J, with 10 bases between. CDR3 residues: CATSRVGLSEQYF. The CDR3, as DNA: TGTGCCACCAGCAGAGTCGGGCTAAGCGAGCAGTACTTC.

This clonotype was recorded many times. The chain couples TRBV18 to TRBJ2-1; the D is unclear. Germline assignment: CDR1 KGHSH and CDR2 LQKENI. Trimming removed 3 bases from V and 6 bases from J, with 12 bases in between. The CDR3 consists of 14 residues. CDR3 nucleotides: TGTGCCAGCTCACCTGGTCCGGCGCCCAATGAGCAGTTCTTC. Protein: CASSPGPAPNEQFF.

This clonotype was observed once. The chain couples TRBV9 to TRBJ2-4; perhaps D is TRBD1 or TRBD2 (6 bases each). Germline values: CDR1 SGDLS, CDR2 YYNGEE. Trimming took 2 bases from V and 1 from J, leaving 10 bases between them. The CDR3 spans 15 residues. For the CDR3, the DNA is TGTGCCAGCAGCGTGGAGGGGGGCGCCAAAAACATTCAGTACTTC. It encodes CASSVEGGAKNIQYF.

The chain links TRBV19 to TRBJ2-7, with D uncertain. CDR1 and CDR2 from the germline V gene are LNHDA and SQIVND (reference sequence). The CDR3 sequence is 15 residues long. Trimming pared 0 bases from V and 1 base from J, leaving 10 bases between. The CDR3 region has the DNA TGTGCCAGTAGTATAGACGCAGGTGGGTCCTACGAGCAGTACTTC. Amino acids: CASSIDAGGSYEQYF.

This clonotype occurred a few times. J is TRBJ2-2 and V is TRBV6-1; D is uncertain. This CDR3 is 14 amino acids long. The germline V gene encodes CDR1 MNHNS and CDR2 SASEGT. Between the trimmed V and J ends, which lost 5 bases and 6 bases, there was a span of 13 bases. This chain's CDR3 is CASSWPIGAGELFF. As DNA, the CDR3 is TGTGCCAGCAGTTGGCCGATTGGGGCCGGGGAGCTGTTTTTT.

The J gene is TRBJ2-3, the V gene TRBV28, with 7 bases lining up with TRBD2. Trimming cost V 8 bases and J 6 bases; bases outside gene matches: 2. CDR1 MDHEN and CDR2 SYDVKM come from the germline V gene. The length of the CDR3 is 11 residues. CDR3 region: CASGGGDTQYF. CDR3 nucleotides: TGTGCCAGCGGGGGGGGGGATACGCAGTATTTT.

This clonotype was counted ten times or more. The rearrangement joins TRBV11-3 to TRBJ2-7, with D possibly called TRBD1 or TRBD2 (5 bases each). Germline values: CDR1 SGHNT, CDR2 YENEEA. CDR3 length equals 14 residues. The V gene lost 5 bases and the J gene lost 2 bases, with 13 bases spanning the gap. The CDR3 bases are TGTGCCAGCAGCAACCGGGACCGGACCTACGAGCAGTACTTC. Translation: CASSNRDRTYEQYF.

This clonotype appeared many times. This chain joins TRBV20-1 and TRBJ1-5, with D unclear. V was shortened by 1 base and J by 2 bases, with 9 bases between the two germline ends. Germline V gene sequence: CDR1 DFQATT, CDR2 SNEGSKA (reference sequence). The CDR3 sequence is 14 residues long. In DNA form, the CDR3 reads TGCAGTGCTAGAGTAGGGTGGGGCAATCAGCCCCAGCATTTT. Its translation is CSARVGWGNQPQHF.

This clonotype was counted at least ten times. The chain recombines TRBV29-1 with TRBJ2-5; D is unclear. CDR3 length: 11 residues. V was trimmed by 7 bases and J by 2 bases, leaving 8 bases between them. Germline CDR1 SQVTM, CDR2 ANQGSEA. For the CDR3, the DNA is TGCAGCGCCCAGTGGCAAGAGACCCAGTACTTC. Residues: CSAQWQETQYF.